A single sample is the source of the 31 T cell receptor beta chains below, sequenced in a study of response to subunit inactivated influenza vaccine. TCRdb called the RT-PCR reads again in MiXCR, with one record for every CDR3 protein. The sample lists more than 450,000 distinct CDR3 sequences, about 12% occurring once. The sample in question was PBMCs from blood, obtained on the day of vaccination. The receptors here all came from a man aged 45 to 65 who received an inactivated influenza vaccine.

There are many counts of this clonotype. V and J are TRBV20-1 and TRBJ2-5; a weak D match, TRBD2 (5 bases). The CDR3 sequence is 13 residues long. Looked up from germline, CDR1 is DFQATT and CDR2 is SNEGSKA (reference sequence). Trimming stripped 1 base from V and 1 base from J, with 7 bases between. This chain's CDR3 is CSARAGLQETQYF. The CDR3 DNA reads as TGCAGTGCTAGAGCCGGACTCCAAGAGACCCAGTACTTC.

This clonotype was observed a few times. The V and J genes are TRBV7-9 and TRBJ2-7; the D gene is possibly TRBD2 (6 bases). Trimming left V 1 base short and J 2 bases short, with 12 bases between. CDR3 size: 15 residues. Germline lookup yields CDR1 SEHNR and CDR2 FQNEAQ (reference sequence). In DNA form, the CDR3 reads TGTGCCAGCAGCTTAGTCAGCGGGTTCACCTACGAGCAGTACTTC. Its protein is CASSLVSGFTYEQYF.

This chain links TRBV6-2 or TRBV6-3 with TRBJ2-7; D uncertain. Trimming stripped 6 bases from V and 3 bases from J, with 6 bases between. The CDR3 is 11 residues long. CDR1 and CDR2 from the germline V gene are MNHEY and SVGEGT. The CDR3, as DNA: TGTGCCAGCAGGGGATTCTACGAGCAGTACTTC. It codes for CASRGFYEQYF.

The gene calls are TRBV18 and TRBJ1-3; D is undetermined. Germline V gene data show CDR1 as KGHSH and CDR2 as LQKENI. This CDR3 has 15 residues. V lost 8 bases, J lost 2 bases, and 16 bases lay in between. The CDR3 nucleotides are TGTGCCAGCACAAACACGGCAGCTGCTGGAAACACCATATATTTT. As protein: CASTNTAAAGNTIYF.

This clonotype was seen more than once but under ten times. The chain has TRBV29-1 and TRBJ1-1; 7 nucleotides line up with TRBD1. The CDR3 is made up of 13 amino acids. Looked up from germline, CDR1 is SQVTM and CDR2 is ANQGSEA. V shed 5 bases, J shed 1 base, and the junction held 4 bases outside the gene matches. CDR3 loop: CSVRGRGNTEAFF. For the CDR3, the DNA is TGCAGCGTTAGGGGGCGGGGGAACACTGAAGCTTTCTTT. Supplemented by reference TRBV29-1 and TRBJ1-1, the full variable domain reads SAVISQKPSRDICQRGTSLTIQCQVDSQVTMMFWYRQQPGQSLTLIATANQGSEATYESGFVIDKFPISRPNLTFSTLTVSNMSPEDSSIYLCSVRGRGNTEAFFGQGTRLTVV.

In this sample, this clonotype turned up a few times. V is TRBV20-1 and J is TRBJ1-1, with 7 positions matching TRBD1. This CDR3 contains 14 residues. The V gene end was trimmed by 3 bases and the J gene end by 5 bases; junction bases not matched to a gene: 9. Germline loops: CDR1 DFQATT, CDR2 SNEGSKA (reference sequence). The CDR3 is CSARSGGPKTEAFF. The CDR3 DNA follows: TGCAGTGCTAGGTCAGGGGGTCCAAAGACTGAAGCTTTCTTT.

This clonotype was seen only a few times. The rearrangement links TRBV12-3 or TRBV12-4 to TRBJ2-1, with D possibly TRBD2 on 5 matching bases. The V end lost 3 bases, the J end lost 4 bases, and 10 bases lay between the germline ends. CDR3 length: 14 amino acids. The CDR3 bases are TGTGCCAGCAGTTTTCGGTGGGAGTACAATGAGCAGTTCTTC. It translates to CASSFRWEYNEQFF.

This clonotype was found a few times. The chain uses TRBV21-1 and TRBJ2-2. TRBV21-1 is recorded as a pseudogene. The CDR3 runs 16 residues. The CDR3 DNA reads TGTGCCAGCAGCAGTTCCGGACCCAAGTCGGGCGGGGAGCTGTTTTTT. Amino acid sequence: CASSSSGPKSGGELFF.

The V call is TRBV18, the J call TRBJ2-2; 7 nucleotides agree with TRBD1. The V and J ends lost 0 bases and 2 bases, in that order; junction bases with no gene match: 6. This CDR3 spans 17 amino acids. CDR1 and CDR2 (germline): KGHSH, LQKENI. CDR3 coding DNA: TGTGCCAGCTCACCACCGAACAGGGGCGATAACACCGGGGAGCTGTTTTTT. This translates into CASSPPNRGDNTGELFF.

This clonotype was seen ten or more times. The V and J genes are TRBV4-2 and TRBJ2-2, with D uncertain. There are 15 residues in the CDR3. V lost 1 base to trimming and J lost 2 bases, with 8 bases between them. Germline V lookup: CDR1 LGHNA, CDR2 YNFKEQ. In nucleotides, the CDR3 is TGTGCCAGCAGCCAAGGCCAGGCAAACACCGGGGAGCTGTTTTTT. It translates to CASSQGQANTGELFF.

This clonotype came up a few times. This chain links TRBV7-9 with TRBJ2-2; TRBD1 is a possible D gene (5 bases). CDR3 length: 16 amino acids. Germline CDR1 and CDR2: SEHNR and FQNEAQ (reference sequence). V was shortened by 5 bases and J by 0 bases, with 13 bases between the two germline ends. The chain's CDR3 is CASSPRQGSNTGELFF. The DNA of the CDR3 is TGTGCCAGCAGCCCCCGGCAGGGTTCGAACACCGGGGAGCTGTTTTTT.

The chain couples TRBV14 to TRBJ2-4; tentatively, D is TRBD1 (5 bases). This CDR3 spans 13 amino acids. V was cut by 2 bases and J by 8 bases, with 10 bases left in between. Germline V CDR1 and CDR2: SGHDN, FVKESK. The CDR3 DNA follows: TGTGCCAGCAGCCAATCAGGGTGGGACATTCAGTACTTC. Its translation: CASSQSGWDIQYF.

The rearrangement links TRBV19 to TRBJ2-5; 11 positions agree with TRBD1. The CDR3 extends over 14 amino acids. Germline V gene data show CDR1 as LNHDA and CDR2 as SQIVND (reference sequence). With V trimmed by 5 bases and J by 5 bases, 4 bases remained unmatched. This CDR3 reads CASSGQGAKETQYF. The DNA for the CDR3 is TGTGCCAGTAGTGGACAGGGGGCGAAGGAGACCCAGTACTTC.

A few counts support this clonotype. V and J are TRBV15 and TRBJ1-4, with D tentatively TRBD1 (6 bases). V dropped 0 bases and J dropped 10 bases, with 18 bases sitting between them. The CDR3 consists of 16 residues. CDR1 and CDR2 from the germline V gene are LNHNV and YYDKDF (reference sequence). This CDR3 reads CATSRDRAGEGGKLFF. CDR3 DNA sequence: TGTGCCACCAGCAGAGATCGGGCAGGGGAGGGAGGAAAACTGTTTTTT.

This clonotype was seen a handful of times. This sequence joins TRBV28 and TRBJ2-3, with D perhaps TRBD2 (7 bases). This CDR3 has 17 residues. V was clipped by 5 bases and J by 6 bases, with 24 bases between them. Germline loops: CDR1 MDHEN, CDR2 SYDVKM. The CDR3 here is CASSLPTGGGSFDTQYF. As DNA, the CDR3 is TGTGCCAGCAGTCTCCCTACTGGGGGGGGCTCATTTGATACGCAGTATTTT.

This clonotype was found a few times. The chain is built from TRBV9 and TRBJ2-5; D is undetermined. Germline V CDR1 and CDR2: SGDLS, YYNGEE. V was cut by 0 bases and J by 5 bases, with 14 bases left in between. CDR3 size: 15 residues. The DNA of the CDR3 is TGTGCCAGCAGCGTAGCTATCCTGGCTGGGGAGACCCAGTACTTC. Encoded protein: CASSVAILAGETQYF.

This clonotype was recorded a few times. This sequence joins TRBV7-8 and TRBJ1-1; D unclear. With 4 bases removed from V and 3 bases from J, the gap between germline ends came to 3 bases. From germline, CDR1 is SGHVS and CDR2 FQNEAQ. The CDR3 is 11 amino acids. This CDR3 reads CASSSHTEAFF. In DNA form, the CDR3 reads TGTGCCAGCAGCTCCCACACTGAAGCTTTCTTT. Using reference TRBV7-8 and TRBJ1-1 for the parts outside the CDR3, the full variable domain is GAGVSQSPRYKVAKRGQDVALRCDPISGHVSLFWYQQALGQGPEFLTYFQNEAQLDKSGLPSDRFFAERPEGSVSTLKIQRTQQEDSAVYLCASSSHTEAFFGQGTRLTVV.

This clonotype has just a few counts. The chain has TRBV6-2 or TRBV6-3 and TRBJ2-1, with D perhaps TRBD2 (6 bases). Trimming stripped 4 bases from V and 6 bases from J, with 13 bases between. Germline V gene lookup returns CDR1 MNHEY and CDR2 SVGEGT. This CDR3 region has 14 residues. CDR3 sequence: CASSFPGVSNEQFF. In DNA form, the CDR3 reads TGTGCCAGCAGTTTCCCGGGGGTGAGCAATGAGCAGTTCTTC.

The table lists this clonotype with many counts. The genes are TRBV6-5 and TRBJ1-2; D is ambiguous. This CDR3 contains 16 residues. The germline CDR1 and CDR2 sequences are MNHEY and SVGAGI. V lost 0 bases and J lost 1, with 12 bases in between. Written as DNA, the CDR3 is TGTGCCAGCAGTTACTCGGGCCTGGGTGATAACTATGGCTACACCTTC. Encoded protein: CASSYSGLGDNYGYTF.

This clonotype was found many times. The rearrangement uses TRBV11-2 and TRBJ2-7; D unclear. The CDR3 contains 16 residues. V was cut by 1 base and J by 0 bases, with 13 bases left in between. Germline CDR1 reads SGHAT; CDR2 reads FQNNGV. The CDR3 region has the DNA TGTGCCAGCAGCTTAGTTCCAGGCGATAACTCCTACGAGCAGTACTTC. This encodes CASSLVPGDNSYEQYF.

This clonotype was counted many times. The chain carries TRBV29-1 and TRBJ2-1; D is unclear. The CDR3 is made up of 13 amino acids. Trimming removed 4 bases from V and 4 bases from J, with 11 bases in between. CDR1 SQVTM and CDR2 ANQGSEA come from the germline V gene. This CDR3 reads CSVGGGGYNEQFF. In DNA, the CDR3 is TGCAGCGTTGGTGGTGGCGGTTACAATGAGCAGTTCTTC.

This clonotype was picked up a small number of times. J is TRBJ2-3 and V is TRBV20-1, with 10 bases aligning to TRBD2. V lost 4 bases, J lost 4 bases, and 5 bases stayed unmatched. Germline lookup yields CDR1 DFQATT and CDR2 SNEGSKA (reference sequence). CDR3 length: 14 amino acids. The chain's CDR3 is CSAKRGGGPDTQYF. CDR3 nucleotides: TGCAGTGCTAAGCGGGGGGGCGGGCCAGATACGCAGTATTTT.

This chain joins TRBV12-3 or TRBV12-4 and TRBJ2-3; D call uncertain. V was clipped by 6 bases and J by 0 bases, with 19 bases between them. CDR3 length: 17 residues. CDR3 sequence reads: CASSHQNRRDSTDTQYF. The DNA of the CDR3 is TGTGCCAGCAGCCACCAAAATAGAAGGGATAGCACAGATACGCAGTATTTT.

Comment on this clonotype: An end of the junction does not agree with germline; a read error may underlie this. The rearrangement links TRBV7-7 to TRBJ2-5; D is undetermined. The germline gives CDR1 SSHAT, CDR2 FNYEAQ (reference sequence). The CDR3 is made up of 14 amino acids. CDR3 sequence (DNA): TGTGCTAGCAGCCCCCGCGTTGGATCGGAGACCCAGTACTTC. Translated: CASSPRVGSETQYF. Supplemented by reference TRBV7-7 and TRBJ2-5, the full variable domain reads GAGVSQSPRYKVTKRGQDVTLRCDPISSHATLYWYQQALGQGPEFLTYFNYEAQPDKSGLPSDRFSAERPEGSISTLTIQRTEQRDSAMYRCASSPRVGSETQYFGPGTRLLVL.

The genes are TRBV27 and TRBJ2-5; D unclear. Germline CDR1 is MNHEY and CDR2 is SMNVEV (reference sequence). V lost 2 bases to trimming and J lost 4 bases, with 8 bases between them. The CDR3 totals 13 residues. The CDR3 loop is CASSLTWLETQYF. CDR3 bases: TGTGCCAGCAGTTTAACCTGGTTAGAGACCCAGTACTTC.

The J gene is TRBJ2-1, the V gene TRBV5-1; 9 bases agree with TRBD2. There are 15 residues in the CDR3. The V and J ends lost 1 base and 8 bases, in that order; junction bases with no gene match: 7. CDR1 is SGHRS and CDR2 is YFSETQ in the germline V gene. DNA for the CDR3: TGCGCCAGCAGCTTGCGTCCGCGGGGGGGCGATGAGCAGTTCTTC. It yields the protein CASSLRPRGGDEQFF.

This clonotype was picked up a small number of times. The chain joins TRBV20-1 to TRBJ2-5; no definite D call. Germline CDR1 DFQATT, CDR2 SNEGSKA (reference sequence). The CDR3 extends over 13 amino acids. The CDR3 nucleotides read TGCAGCTGGTTACACCGTCCCCAAGAGACCCAGTACTTC. Amino acid sequence: CSWLHRPQETQYF.

This clonotype came up a few times. The gene calls are TRBV3-1 and TRBJ2-5; 7 nucleotides agree with TRBD1. There are 16 residues in the CDR3. Losses at the gene ends were 4 bases for V and 0 bases for J; bases not matched to a gene: 8. Germline CDR1 is LGHDT and CDR2 is YNNKEL (reference sequence). The CDR3 nucleotides are TGTGCCAGCAGCCGCCGGACAGGCTCCTACCAAGAGACCCAGTACTTC. Translation: CASSRRTGSYQETQYF.

The table lists this clonotype with a few counts. This chain links TRBV12-3 or TRBV12-4 with TRBJ1-4, with TRBD1 identical over 8 bases. J lost 5 bases, V lost 3 bases, and 2 bases had no gene match. The CDR3 is made up of 14 amino acids. Written as DNA, the CDR3 is TGTGCCAGCAGTTTTGGACAGGGAAATGAAAAACTGTTTTTT. Its translation: CASSFGQGNEKLFF.

V usage is TRBV3-1 and J usage is TRBJ1-1, with unresolved D. The CDR3 has 13 residues. Germline CDR1 LGHDT, CDR2 YNNKEL (reference sequence). The ends were cut back, 1 base at V and 6 bases at J, with 9 bases in the middle. The CDR3 here is CASSQGPGSEAFF. The CDR3 DNA is TGTGCCAGCAGCCAAGGACCGGGTTCTGAAGCTTTCTTT.

V usage is TRBV20-1 and J usage is TRBJ2-5; 14 bases align to TRBD2. J gave up 7 bases and V 2 bases, and 18 bases lay outside the gene matches. The CDR3 extends over 19 amino acids. Looked up from germline, CDR1 is DFQATT and CDR2 is SNEGSKA (reference sequence). The chain's CDR3 is CSARLSGGRGLAGGRTQYF. The CDR3 DNA reads as TGCAGTGCTAGACTCTCCGGAGGCAGAGGACTAGCGGGGGGTCGGACCCAGTACTTC.